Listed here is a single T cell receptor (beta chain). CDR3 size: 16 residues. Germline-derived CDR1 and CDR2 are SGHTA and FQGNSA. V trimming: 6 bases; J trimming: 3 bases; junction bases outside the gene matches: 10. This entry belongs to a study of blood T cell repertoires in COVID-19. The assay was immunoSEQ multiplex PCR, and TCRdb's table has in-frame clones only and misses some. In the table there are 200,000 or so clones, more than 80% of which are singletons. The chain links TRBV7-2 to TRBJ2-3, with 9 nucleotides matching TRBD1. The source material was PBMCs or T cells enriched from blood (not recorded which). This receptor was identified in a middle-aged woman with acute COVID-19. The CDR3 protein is CASSPGTGWGTDTQYF. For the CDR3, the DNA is TGTGCCAGCAGTCCAGGGACAGGGTGGGGGACAGATACGCAGTATTTT.